Below are 29 T cell receptor beta chains sequenced from a single sample in a study of CD8 T cells in Susac syndrome. With random hexamers, reverse transcription was performed on roughly 0.5 to 1 ug of RNA. TCRdb processed the immunoSEQ multiplex PCR reads anew with MiXCR; each CDR3 protein has one entry. The table includes fewer than 200,000 distinct CDR3 sequences, approximately 95% detected once. Sequencing used CD8+ T cells from PBMCs. Source of these receptors: a human donor with multiple sclerosis.

The V gene is TRBV27, the J gene TRBJ1-6; D remains unclear. The CDR3 runs to 11 residues. Trimming removed 8 bases at V and 11 bases at J, with 10 bases between. Germline CDR1 and CDR2: MNHEY and SMNVEV (reference sequence). The CDR3 here is CASGPEAPLHF. The DNA of the CDR3 is TGTGCCAGCGGGCCGGAAGCACCCCTCCACTTT.

The V gene is TRBV15, the J gene TRBJ2-1; D is unclear. CDR3 length: 15 amino acids. Germline CDR1 LNHNV, CDR2 YYDKDF (reference sequence). The V gene lost 0 bases and the J gene lost 6 bases, with 12 bases spanning the gap. CDR3 amino acids: CATSREGRVLNEQFF. CDR3 bases: TGTGCCACCAGCAGAGAGGGCCGAGTTCTCAATGAGCAGTTCTTC.

This chain uses TRBV24-1 with TRBJ2-3, with 10 bases that match TRBD1. After removal of 3 bases from V and 6 bases from J, the junction contained 2 bases not matched to a gene. The germline V gene encodes CDR1 KGHDR and CDR2 SFDVKD. The CDR3 covers 14 residues. The CDR3 nucleotides are TGTGCCACCAGTGATCGACAGGGGGCGGATACGCAGTATTTT. It translates to CATSDRQGADTQYF.

This rearrangement joins TRBV20-1 to TRBJ1-5, with a possible D match to TRBD1 (5 bases). The CDR3 sequence is 13 residues long. V lost 3 bases to trimming and J lost 6 bases, with 12 bases between them. Germline assignment: CDR1 DFQATT and CDR2 SNEGSKA (reference sequence). The CDR3 DNA reads TGCAGTGCTAGTTTGGGGGTTCCTCAGCCCCAGCATTTT. Translation: CSASLGVPQPQHF.

This sequence joins TRBV27 and TRBJ2-3; 10 bases are a match to TRBD1. This CDR3 spans 15 amino acids. Germline loops: CDR1 MNHEY, CDR2 SMNVEV (reference sequence). The J segment lost 3 bases and the V segment lost 5 bases, leaving 5 bases of the junction unmatched. DNA of the CDR3: TGTGCCAGCAGTCTAAGGGACAGGGGAACAGATACGCAGTATTTT. Translated, it gives CASSLRDRGTDTQYF.

V and J are TRBV30 and TRBJ1-2; possible D gene TRBD1, 5 bases. The CDR3 contains 15 residues. The germline gives CDR1 GTSNPN, CDR2 SVGIG (reference sequence). V dropped 7 bases and J dropped 5 bases, with 23 bases sitting between them. The CDR3 DNA sequence: TGTGCCTCGAACCTGGGACCAAGTCAGGATTATGGCTACACCTTC. As protein: CASNLGPSQDYGYTF.

The chain couples TRBV7-9 to TRBJ2-2; D remains unclear. Trimming stripped 4 bases from V and 4 bases from J, with 10 bases between. The CDR3 is 14 residues long. CDR1 is SEHNR, CDR2 FQNEAQ, per germline (reference sequence). DNA for the CDR3: TGTGCCAGCAGCTGGACGGACGCCACCGGGGAGCTGTTTTTT. Translating gives CASSWTDATGELFF.

This chain uses TRBV9 with TRBJ1-2; a weak D match, TRBD1 (5 bases). Trimming pared 3 bases from V and 14 bases from J, leaving 20 bases between. This CDR3 region has 13 residues. Germline V gene data show CDR1 as SGDLS and CDR2 as YYNGEE. As DNA, the CDR3 is TGTGCCAGCAGCGAGACCTCGGGACGCGATCTAACCTTC. Its translation is CASSETSGRDLTF.

The chain joins TRBV5-6 to TRBJ2-5; 7 bases align to TRBD1. V lost 5 bases and J lost 5; bases outside the gene matches: 9. This CDR3 is 14 amino acids long. Germline V CDR1 and CDR2: SGHDT, YYEEEE. The CDR3 is CASSPTGTGETQYF. In DNA, the CDR3 is TGTGCCAGCAGTCCGACAGGGACCGGGGAGACCCAGTACTTC.

The chain is built from TRBV24-1 and TRBJ2-2, with D uncertain. From germline, CDR1 is KGHDR and CDR2 SFDVKD. The CDR3 consists of 13 residues. V was shortened by 9 bases and J by 7 bases, with 14 bases between the two germline ends. The CDR3 sequence is CATASDRRGELFF. Here the CDR3 DNA reads TGTGCCACCGCCTCCGATCGTCGCGGGGAGCTGTTTTTT.

The chain combines TRBV5-1 with TRBJ1-2, with D unresolved. This CDR3 spans 12 amino acids. Trimming cost V 5 bases and J 7 bases, with 12 bases left between them. From germline, CDR1 is SGHRS and CDR2 YFSETQ. In DNA form, the CDR3 reads TGCGCCAGCAGGACCGACGCTAGTGGCTACACCTTC. Protein sequence: CASRTDASGYTF.

J is TRBJ2-1 and V is TRBV20-1, with 11 bases identical to TRBD2. Germline CDR1 is DFQATT and CDR2 is SNEGSKA (reference sequence). Trimming removed 4 bases from V and 6 bases from J; junction bases left unmatched: 8. The CDR3 consists of 15 residues. DNA for the CDR3: TGCAGTGCTAACATAGCGGGAGGGCCTTTCAATGAGCAGTTCTTC. Encoded protein: CSANIAGGPFNEQFF.

This rearrangement joins TRBV5-1 to TRBJ2-1; D is unresolved. CDR1 is SGHRS and CDR2 is YFSETQ in the germline V gene. Trimming removed 1 base from V and 7 bases from J, with 6 bases in between. The CDR3 length is 12 residues. CDR3 in DNA: TGCGCCAGCAGCTTGTTGGAGAATGAGCAGTTCTTC. Encoded protein: CASSLLENEQFF.

The chain uses TRBV20-1 and TRBJ2-7; D ambiguous. Germline V gene sequence: CDR1 DFQATT, CDR2 SNEGSKA (reference sequence). Between the trimmed V and J ends, which lost 5 bases and 2 bases, there was a span of 13 bases. CDR3 length: 13 amino acids. The CDR3 region has the DNA TGCAGTGCTGTACGTCGAGAAGCCTACGAGCAGTACTTC. It is translated as CSAVRREAYEQYF.

This rearrangement joins TRBV20-1 to TRBJ2-7; a weak D match, TRBD2 (5 bases). V was shortened by 3 bases and J by 3 bases, with 15 bases between the two germline ends. CDR3 length: 14 amino acids. CDR1 is DFQATT and CDR2 is SNEGSKA in the germline V gene (reference sequence). CDR3 loop: CSASDSGTSYEQYF. The CDR3 coding sequence is TGCAGTGCTAGCGATTCAGGTACTAGCTACGAGCAGTACTTC.

The genes are TRBV3-1 and TRBJ1-5; 7 nucleotides line up with TRBD1. CDR1 is LGHDT, CDR2 YNNKEL, per germline (reference sequence). The V gene end was trimmed by 2 bases and the J gene end by 3 bases; junction bases not matched to a gene: 7. The CDR3 is 16 residues long. The chain's CDR3 is CASSQTPDRLNQPQHF. As DNA, the CDR3 is TGTGCCAGCAGCCAAACTCCGGACAGGCTCAATCAGCCCCAGCATTTT. The variable domain in full, with the rest retrieved from reference TRBV3-1 and TRBJ1-5, is DTAVSQTPKYLVTQMGNDKSIKCEQNLGHDTMYWYKQDSKKFLKIMFSYNNKELIINETVPNRFSPKSPDKAHLNLHINSLELGDSAVYFCASSQTPDRLNQPQHFGDGTRLSIL.

The rearrangement links TRBV19 to TRBJ1-5; D possibly corresponds to TRBD1 (6 bases). CDR1 is LNHDA and CDR2 is SQIVND in the germline V gene (reference sequence). The CDR3 contains 13 residues. Trimming removed 5 bases at V and 4 bases at J, with 9 bases between. The CDR3 DNA reads TGTGCCAGTAGTCCAGGGGTGAATCAGCCCCAGCATTTT. As protein: CASSPGVNQPQHF. Supplemented by reference TRBV19 and TRBJ1-5, the full variable domain reads DGGITQSPKYLFRKEGQNVTLSCEQNLNHDAMYWYRQDPGQGLRLIYYSQIVNDFQKGDIAEGYSVSREKKESFPLTVTSAQKNPTAFYLCASSPGVNQPQHFGDGTRLSIL.

The chain links TRBV2 to TRBJ2-1; D unresolved. The CDR3 has 15 residues. Trimming removed 3 bases at V and 3 bases at J, with 12 bases between. The V gene's germline CDR1 is SNHLY and CDR2 FYNNEI. In DNA, the CDR3 is TGTGCCAGCAGTGATGGTGGCTCCTTCTACAATGAGCAGTTCTTC. Translating gives CASSDGGSFYNEQFF.

The chain couples TRBV27 to TRBJ2-7; 7 positions match TRBD1. Germline assignment: CDR1 MNHEY and CDR2 SMNVEV (reference sequence). The CDR3 has 13 residues. The J segment lost 6 bases and the V segment lost 3 bases, leaving 5 bases of the junction unmatched. Written as DNA, the CDR3 is TGTGCCAGCAGTTTGAACCCAGGGGGCGAGCAGTACTTC. Translating gives CASSLNPGGEQYF.

V gene TRBV6-5 combines with J gene TRBJ2-7, with D maybe TRBD1 (5 bases). This CDR3 is 13 amino acids long. Trimming left V 5 bases short and J 2 bases short, with 10 bases between. Germline CDR1 is MNHEY and CDR2 is SVGAGI. CDR3 protein: CASSNGHAYEQYF. The CDR3 DNA follows: TGTGCCAGCAGTAACGGACACGCCTACGAGCAGTACTTC.

The chain links TRBV25-1 to TRBJ2-7; D possibly corresponds to TRBD2 (5 bases). V was clipped by 4 bases and J by 4 bases, with 11 bases between them. Germline CDR1 reads MGHDK; CDR2 reads SYGVNS. This CDR3 spans 13 amino acids. CDR3 loop: CASSGTPAYEQYF. CDR3 in DNA: TGTGCCAGCAGTGGGACTCCAGCTTACGAGCAGTACTTC.

The rearrangement uses TRBV9 and TRBJ1-5; D gene unclear. The CDR3 has 12 amino acids. In germline, CDR1 is SGDLS, CDR2 YYNGEE. The germline V and J ends were trimmed by 3 bases and 8 bases, with 9 bases remaining between them. CDR3 in DNA: TGTGCCAGCAGCGCCCCACTAGAGCCCCAGCATTTT. Amino acid sequence: CASSAPLEPQHF.

The CDR3 sequence is CASSEWIQGLVLGTEAFF. The DNA of the CDR3 is TGTGCCAGCAGTGAATGGATCCAGGGCCTCGTGTTGGGCACTGAAGCTTTCTTT. The V and J genes are TRBV25-1 and TRBJ1-1; possible D gene TRBD1, 5 bases. This CDR3 comprises 18 residues. The germline gives CDR1 MGHDK, CDR2 SYGVNS. The V end was cut by 1 base, the J end by 4 bases, with 22 bases between.

The CDR3 DNA reads as TGCAGTGCCACGGGACTAGCGGGAGACTTCACCGGGGAGCTGTTTTTT. It yields the protein CSATGLAGDFTGELFF. The rearrangement links TRBV20-1 to TRBJ2-2, with 14 bases matching TRBD2. The CDR3 sequence is 16 residues long. CDR1 is DFQATT and CDR2 is SNEGSKA in the germline V gene (reference sequence). The J segment lost 4 bases and the V segment lost 6 bases, leaving 7 bases of the junction unmatched.

The CDR3: CASSSTSGQNRNTIYF. CDR3 DNA: TGTGCCAGCAGTTCGACGTCGGGACAAAATAGAAACACCATATATTTT. The chain couples TRBV13 to TRBJ1-3; D is possibly TRBD1 (6 bases). Trimming took off 6 bases at V and 5 bases at J, with 20 bases between the two ends. The CDR3 covers 16 residues. The germline V gene encodes CDR1 PRHDT and CDR2 FYEKMQ (reference sequence).

The chain combines TRBV7-3 with TRBJ2-3; perhaps TRBD2 as D (6 bases). This CDR3 is 14 amino acids long. Germline V gene data show CDR1 as SGHTA and CDR2 as FQGTGA. V lost 5 bases to trimming and J lost 5 bases, with 14 bases between them. DNA of the CDR3: TGTGCCAGCAGCACTCCGGGACTCCAAGATACGCAGTATTTT. As protein: CASSTPGLQDTQYF.

V usage is TRBV27 and J usage is TRBJ2-7, with D unresolved. This CDR3 spans 14 amino acids. V was cut by 3 bases and J by 0 bases, with 9 bases left in between. The germline CDR1 and CDR2 sequences are MNHEY and SMNVEV (reference sequence). CDR3 nucleotide sequence: TGTGCCAGCAGTTTTGAAGCGCACTCCTACGAGCAGTACTTC. Translating it yields CASSFEAHSYEQYF.

This chain uses TRBV18 with TRBJ2-7; D remains ambiguous. The CDR3 contains 12 residues. The V gene's germline CDR1 is KGHSH and CDR2 LQKENI. The germline V and J ends were trimmed by 6 bases and 3 bases, with 9 bases remaining between them. CDR3 region: CASSPDYYEQYF. In DNA form, the CDR3 reads TGTGCCAGCTCCCCCGATTACTACGAGCAGTACTTC.

The V gene is TRBV29-1, the J gene TRBJ2-1, with TRBD1 identical over 9 bases. The junction had 7 bases not matched to a gene; V was cut back by 6 bases and J by 7 bases. The CDR3 spans 13 residues. CDR1 is SQVTM and CDR2 is ANQGSEA in the germline V gene. CDR3 protein: CSVPGTGMNEQFF. The DNA of the CDR3 is TGCAGCGTCCCCGGGACAGGGATGAATGAGCAGTTCTTC.